This T cell receptor beta chain was observed in a study of beta chain features in type 1 diabetes. The CDR3 contains 16 residues. V lost 5 bases to trimming and J lost 0 bases, with 16 bases between them. Germline V gene lookup returns CDR1 SGHAT and CDR2 FQNNGV. Of the isolated RNA, all was reverse transcribed, and so the sequenced material was expressed TCRB transcripts. The method was immunoSEQ multiplex PCR; TCRdb's version includes in-frame clones alone and lacks a portion of them. This sample has hundreds of thousands of clones; more than 12% occur once, and the top ten carry 0.035% to 0.045%. Study results and limitations: cDNA-based sequencing might over-represent cells highly expressing TCR. All four CD4+ subsets of Type 1 diabetes patients contained TCRB CDR3s that were moderately but significantly shorter.

There was one heparinised blood draw per donor, averaging about 120 mL. Of note for this clone: Its antigen is undetermined.

The sequenced material came from naive CD4+ T cells from blood. The V and J genes are TRBV11-2 and TRBJ1-1; D gene ambiguous. The source of this sequence is a man younger than 35 with type 1 diabetes. The CDR3 here is CASSPRASPLNTEAFF. CDR3 nucleotide sequence: TGTGCCAGCAGCCCGCGGGCTTCCCCGCTGAACACTGAAGCTTTCTTT.